Below, 23 T cell receptor beta chains from the same sample are listed, as sequenced in a study of identical twins. TCRdb itself ran the 5' RACE reads through MiXCR, one entry per CDR3 protein. The sample lists over 500,000 distinct CDR3 sequences, less than 25% occurring once. The sample also formed part of further work on T cells expressing NK-cell markers.

The sequenced sample was CD4+ T cells sorted from blood. The receptor source for this set is a woman between 18 and 29 years old in good health.

This clonotype was detected many times. DNA of the CDR3: TGTGCCAGCAGCTTAATCGCTGAAGCTTTCTTT. Its protein is CASSLIAEAFF. The chain employs TRBV7-9 and TRBJ1-1; D not certain. The CDR3 is made up of 11 amino acids. Germline V gives CDR1 SEHNR, CDR2 FQNEAQ (reference sequence). Between the trimmed V and J ends, which lost 2 bases and 6 bases, there was a span of 4 bases.

This chain links TRBV7-9 with TRBJ1-2, with D perhaps TRBD1 (6 bases). Germline V gives CDR1 SEHNR, CDR2 FQNEAQ (reference sequence). The CDR3 is made up of 14 amino acids. The V end lost 4 bases, the J end lost 7 bases, and 16 bases lay between the germline ends. The CDR3 bases are TGTGCCAGCAGCTCATTCCCTGGGGGCTTTGGCTACACCTTC. Its protein product is CASSSFPGGFGYTF.

This clonotype appeared a few times. This chain connects TRBV20-1 to TRBJ2-1; no firm D call. The length of the CDR3 is 10 residues. Trimming pared 5 bases from V and 7 bases from J, leaving 6 bases between. CDR1 is DFQATT and CDR2 is SNEGSKA in the germline V gene (reference sequence). The DNA for the CDR3 is TGCAGTGCTGGGTGGAATGAGCAGTTCTTC. This sequence encodes CSAGWNEQFF.

The table lists this clonotype with a few counts. The chain carries TRBV6-1 and TRBJ1-2; no reliable D call. The CDR3 runs to 15 residues. CDR1 is MNHNS, CDR2 SASEGT, per germline. V was cut by 9 bases and J by 0 bases, with 17 bases left in between. In nucleotides, the CDR3 is TGTGCCAGTCTCTCCCTCCGGGATGCTAACTATGGCTACACCTTC. This encodes CASLSLRDANYGYTF.

This sequence joins TRBV6-1 and TRBJ1-5; TRBD1 agrees at 9 bases. CDR3 length equals 15 residues. V shed 6 bases and J 6 bases; nucleotides not matched to a gene: 9. Germline V gene data show CDR1 as MNHNS and CDR2 as SASEGT. This CDR3 is CASSPGTGSVQPQHF. CDR3 in DNA: TGTGCCAGCAGCCCCGGGACAGGGTCTGTTCAGCCCCAGCATTTT.

This clonotype was observed many times. V gene TRBV12-3 or TRBV12-4 combines with J gene TRBJ1-1; D is perhaps TRBD1 (5 bases). The V gene lost 4 bases and the J gene lost 1 base, with 7 bases spanning the gap. This CDR3 has 13 amino acids. The CDR3 is CASSSTANTEAFF. In DNA form, the CDR3 reads TGTGCCAGCAGTTCGACAGCGAACACTGAAGCTTTCTTT.

This chain connects TRBV27 to TRBJ2-2; D call uncertain. CDR1 is MNHEY and CDR2 is SMNVEV in the germline V gene (reference sequence). The CDR3 contains 14 residues. V lost 6 bases to trimming and J lost 8 bases, with 16 bases between them. The CDR3 region is CASRRSNPRGELFF. The DNA for the CDR3 is TGTGCCAGCAGGAGGTCAAATCCCAGGGGGGAGCTGTTTTTT.

This clonotype has just a few counts. The rearrangement links TRBV10-2 to TRBJ1-6; no reliable D call. CDR3 length: 18 residues. V was clipped by 4 bases and J by 0 bases, with 16 bases between them. Germline V CDR1 and CDR2: WSHSY, SAAADI. CDR3 residues: CASSAKAGLSSYNSPLHF. The CDR3 region has the DNA TGCGCCAGCAGTGCCAAGGCAGGCCTTAGCTCCTATAATTCACCCCTCCACTTT.

This clonotype was seen many times. This chain uses TRBV12-3 or TRBV12-4 with TRBJ1-1; TRBD1 is a possible D gene (6 bases). Deletions cut 6 bases from V and 7 bases from J, with 15 bases between. The length of the CDR3 is 13 residues. The CDR3 loop reads CASSPWTEGEAFF. The CDR3 region has the DNA TGTGCCAGCAGCCCTTGGACAGAGGGTGAAGCTTTCTTT.

In its sample, this clonotype was seen a few times. The rearrangement links TRBV20-1 to TRBJ2-1; a weak D match, TRBD2 (5 bases). CDR1 is DFQATT, CDR2 SNEGSKA, per germline (reference sequence). The CDR3 runs 15 residues. Between the trimmed V and J ends, which lost 2 bases and 6 bases, there was a span of 17 bases. CDR3 loop: CSARKGGPTSNEQFF. The CDR3 region has the DNA TGCAGTGCTAGAAAGGGCGGGCCGACCTCCAATGAGCAGTTCTTC.

V and J are TRBV5-1 and TRBJ2-1; D is unclear. Trimming removed 4 bases from V and 12 bases from J, with 11 bases in between. The CDR3 spans 11 residues. Germline loops: CDR1 SGHRS, CDR2 YFSETQ. The CDR3 here is CASSLGILQFF. The CDR3 DNA sequence: TGCGCCAGCAGCCTTGGAATTCTGCAGTTCTTC.

V usage is TRBV18 and J usage is TRBJ2-3; TRBD2 agrees at 8 bases. After removal of 3 bases from V and 6 bases from J, the junction contained 11 bases not matched to a gene. This CDR3 comprises 16 residues. Germline CDR1 and CDR2: KGHSH and LQKENI. For the CDR3, the DNA is TGTGCCAGCTCACCTCGTGGTAGCGGGAACGGGGATACGCAGTATTTT. It specifies CASSPRGSGNGDTQYF.

The chain recombines TRBV2 with TRBJ2-3; 11 nucleotides line up with TRBD2. CDR3 size: 18 residues. The germline CDR1 and CDR2 sequences are SNHLY and FYNNEI. CDR3 sequence (DNA): TGTACCTGCAGTTTCGGACTAGCGGGCCTCGCAAAACCAGATACGCAGTATTTT. Protein sequence: CTCSFGLAGLAKPDTQYF.

This clonotype was found many times. The rearrangement joins TRBV20-1 to TRBJ2-1, with 8 bases identical to TRBD2. Germline V lookup: CDR1 DFQATT, CDR2 SNEGSKA (reference sequence). This CDR3 spans 13 amino acids. V lost 3 bases and J lost 6; bases outside the gene matches: 4. The CDR3 region is CSASPGGGNEQFF. DNA of the CDR3: TGCAGTGCTAGCCCGGGGGGGGGCAATGAGCAGTTCTTC.

The J gene is TRBJ2-7, the V gene TRBV5-5; D remains ambiguous. The CDR3 runs to 13 residues. Deletions cut 8 bases from V and 4 bases from J, with 16 bases between. CDR1 and CDR2 from the germline V gene are SGHKS and YYEKEE (reference sequence). In DNA, the CDR3 is TGTGCCAGGGGCTCCGGGCTCGCGTACGAGCAGTACTTC. Translation gives CARGSGLAYEQYF.

This clonotype has only a few counts. This chain links TRBV5-8 with TRBJ1-1; no clear D gene. The CDR3 spans 15 residues. Germline CDR1 SGHTS, CDR2 YDEGEE. V was trimmed by 1 base and J by 3 bases, leaving 13 bases between them. The CDR3 loop reads CASSLPTVEDTEAFF. CDR3 DNA: TGTGCCAGCAGCTTGCCTACGGTAGAGGACACTGAAGCTTTCTTT.

The chain couples TRBV6-2 or TRBV6-3 to TRBJ2-4, with a tentative D call TRBD2 (7 bases). V shed 6 bases and J shed 2 bases, with 17 bases lying between them. Germline loops: CDR1 MNHEY, CDR2 SVGEGT. The CDR3 loop spans 16 amino acids. The DNA for the CDR3 is TGTGCCAGCAGCCCTAGGGGGGGACGTACCAAAAACATTCAGTACTTC. This sequence encodes CASSPRGGRTKNIQYF.

This clonotype was seen ten or more times. The chain is built from TRBV6-1 and TRBJ2-6, with D perhaps matching TRBD1 (6 bases). Germline V CDR1 and CDR2: MNHNS, SASEGT. Trimming took off 5 bases at V and 0 bases at J, with 11 bases between the two ends. CDR3 length equals 16 residues. CDR3 in DNA: TGTGCCAGCAGTATTACAGGGAGCTCTGGGGCCAACGTCCTGACTTTC. Protein: CASSITGSSGANVLTF.

This clonotype came up a few times. The rearrangement joins TRBV5-1 to TRBJ2-7, with D perhaps TRBD2 (5 bases). Germline CDR1 reads SGHRS; CDR2 reads YFSETQ. Trimming took off 2 bases at V and 3 bases at J, with 15 bases between the two ends. The CDR3 is made up of 15 amino acids. CDR3 region: CASSLIGRENYEQYF. The CDR3 DNA is TGCGCCAGCAGCTTAATAGGACGGGAAAACTACGAGCAGTACTTC. The whole variable domain, remainder taken from reference TRBV5-1 and TRBJ2-7, is KAGVTQTPRYLIKTRGQQVTLSCSPISGHRSVSWYQQTPGQGLQFLFEYFSETQRNKGNFPGRFSGRQFSNSRSEMNVSTLELGDSALYLCASSLIGRENYEQYFGPGTRLTVT.

The chain joins TRBV5-1 to TRBJ1-1; D not resolved. Trimming took off 0 bases at V and 1 base at J, with 10 bases between the two ends. Germline V gives CDR1 SGHRS, CDR2 YFSETQ. The CDR3 contains 15 residues. The chain's CDR3 is CASSLASKRNTEAFF. CDR3 bases: TGCGCCAGCAGCTTGGCCTCAAAGAGGAACACTGAAGCTTTCTTT.

This clonotype occurred many times. This chain connects TRBV20-1 to TRBJ2-7, with D perhaps TRBD2 (5 bases). This CDR3 region has 13 residues. V lost 3 bases and J 3 bases, leaving 12 bases between the germline ends. In germline, CDR1 is DFQATT, CDR2 SNEGSKA (reference sequence). This CDR3 reads CSARLQGGYEQYF. The CDR3 DNA is TGCAGTGCTAGGCTCCAAGGAGGCTACGAGCAGTACTTC.

The rearrangement joins TRBV10-3 to TRBJ1-3; D is uncertain. Germline V gene data show CDR1 as ENHRY and CDR2 as SYGVKD. The ends were cut back, 6 bases at V and 0 bases at J, with 15 bases in the middle. This CDR3 spans 16 amino acids. The CDR3 loop is CAIRPGLTSSGNTIYF. Written as DNA, the CDR3 is TGTGCCATCAGACCTGGACTTACGAGCTCTGGAAACACCATATATTTT.

This clonotype was seen more than once but under ten times. V is TRBV30 and J is TRBJ1-1; D not resolved. Looked up from germline, CDR1 is GTSNPN and CDR2 is SVGIG (reference sequence). The CDR3 has 13 amino acids. Trimming shortened V by 5 bases and J by 0 bases, and 10 bases separated the two germline ends. This chain's CDR3 is CAWEGDVNTEAFF. The CDR3 DNA sequence: TGTGCCTGGGAGGGAGACGTGAACACTGAAGCTTTCTTT.